These T cell receptor beta chains were read from a single sample in a study of blood T cell repertoires in COVID-19. Assay: immunoSEQ multiplex PCR; the TCRdb copy retains only in-frame clones and omits some. This table holds 100,000 to 120,000 clones, over 60% found once. Sequencing used peripheral blood. These receptors were taken from a woman older than 75 with active or convalescent COVID-19. The CDR3 runs from the conserved cysteine through the conserved F or W. The D gene is left open where the match is weak. Rows give clone size only sometimes, using once, few, many, or a class for an expanded clone.

DNA,CDR3,size,J,V,D
TGCGCCAGCAGCCTGGGACAGGGTAGGGATACGCAGTATTTT,CASSLGQGRDTQYF,NA,TRBJ2-3,TRBV5-1,TRBD1
TGCACCAGCAGCCAAGATGTGGAGGACACCCGACTAGCGGGGAGCACAGATACGCAGTATTTT,CTSSQDVEDTRLAGSTDTQYF,few,TRBJ2-3,TRBV1,NA
TGCAGCGCCGAACAGGGGTTCATTGGCTACACCTTC,CSAEQGFIGYTF,NA,TRBJ1-2,TRBV29-1,TRBD1
TGTGCCAGCAGCACAACAGGGTTAACTAATGAAAAACTGTTTTTT,CASSTTGLTNEKLFF,NA,TRBJ1-4,TRBV7-9,NA
TGTGCCAGCAGCCCGAGGTCCCTAAACACTGAAGCTTTCTTT,CASSPRSLNTEAFF,NA,TRBJ1-1,TRBV7-9,NA
TGTGCCTGGAAGGCGGGGCCGGATCCACATAATTCACCCCTCCACTTT,CAWKAGPDPHNSPLHF,NA,TRBJ1-6,TRBV30,NA
TGTGCCAGTGGAACAGGGGTTAGTATGTTTGGCTCCGGGGAGCTGTTTTTT,CASGTGVSMFGSGELFF,NA,TRBJ2-2,TRBV19,TRBD1
TGTGCCAGCAGCCAGACAGGGAATAGCAATCAGCCCCAGCATTTT,CASSQTGNSNQPQHF,NA,TRBJ1-5,TRBV7-9,TRBD1
TGTGCCATCAGTGACAGGATTAGACAGCCGGGACAGAGACTCTCACCCCTCCACTTT,CAISDRIRQPGQRLSPLHF,NA,TRBJ1-6,TRBV10-3,TRBD1
TGTGCCAGCAGTTACTCGGGCGGGAGGGAGCAGTTCTTC,CASSYSGGREQFF,NA,TRBJ2-1,TRBV6-6,TRBD2
TGTGCCAGCTCACTAGCGGGGGGGAACCAAGAGACCCAGTACTTC,CASSLAGGNQETQYF,NA,TRBJ2-5,TRBV18,TRBD2
TGTGCCAGCTCACTAGGACAGGGGGGAACTGGGGCCAACGTCCTGACTTTC,CASSLGQGGTGANVLTF,NA,TRBJ2-6,TRBV18,TRBD1
TGTGCCACCAGCCGGGGACTAGCGGGAGGTCGAGAGACCCAGTACTTC,CATSRGLAGGRETQYF,NA,TRBJ2-5,TRBV24-1,TRBD2
TGTGCCAGCAGTTTAGGCCCAACTAATGAAAAACTGTTTTTT,CASSLGPTNEKLFF,NA,TRBJ1-4,TRBV28,NA
TGTGCCATCAGCCCAGGACTAGCGGGAAACTACAATGAGCAGTTCTTC,CAISPGLAGNYNEQFF,few,TRBJ2-1,TRBV10-3,TRBD2
TGTGCCAGCTCACCCAGACAGGGGACACCTTATAGTGGCTACACCTTC,CASSPRQGTPYSGYTF,NA,TRBJ1-2,TRBV18,TRBD1
TGCGCCAGCAGCTTATCCCAGCGGCCCTACAATGAGCAGTTCTTC,CASSLSQRPYNEQFF,NA,TRBJ2-1,TRBV5-1,NA